One and the same sample provided the 29 T cell receptor beta chains below, sequenced in a study of T-cell reconstitution after alpha-beta-depleted transplantation in children. Unique molecular identifiers were used to barcode this TCRbeta library. A single record per CDR3 protein comes from TCRdb applying MiXCR to the PCR reads. The sample includes under 450,000 distinct CDR3 sequences, around 15% of them seen just once. Sequenced material: PBMCs, mostly from graft donor cells, taken 360 days after TCRalphabeta/CD19-depleted stem cell transplant. The origin of the receptors is a boy younger than two who had a stem cell transplant for Wiskott-Aldrich syndrome, so the T cells may come from the graft donor.

This clonotype has at least ten counts. This chain links TRBV2 with TRBJ2-1; the D gene is possibly TRBD2 (6 bases). From germline, CDR1 is SNHLY and CDR2 FYNNEI. This CDR3 contains 15 residues. V lost 2 bases and J 11 bases, leaving 19 bases between the germline ends. The CDR3 bases are TGTGCCAGCAGTGAACCTATTAGCGGTCTCAGTCAGCAGTTCTTC. Protein sequence: CASSEPISGLSQQFF.

This clonotype was seen more than once but under ten times. The chain uses TRBV4-1 and TRBJ2-5; the D is unclear. The CDR3 extends over 13 amino acids. The germline V and J ends were trimmed by 1 base and 2 bases, with 5 bases remaining between them. Germline loops: CDR1 MGHRA, CDR2 YSYEKL. The CDR3 DNA reads TGCGCCAGCAGCCAAGCCCGGCAAGAGACCCAGTACTTC. Encoded protein: CASSQARQETQYF.

This chain connects TRBV28 to TRBJ2-7; D might be TRBD2 (5 bases). This CDR3 is built from 17 residues. Trimming cost V 3 bases and J 0 bases, with 18 bases left between them. CDR1 and CDR2 (germline): MDHEN, SYDVKM. The CDR3 coding sequence is TGTGCCAGCAGTTTGAGGCTAGCCCTAACTAGCTCCTACGAGCAGTACTTC. It codes for CASSLRLALTSSYEQYF.

The chain is built from TRBV20-1 and TRBJ2-4; D possibly corresponds to TRBD1 (5 bases). Germline loops: CDR1 DFQATT, CDR2 SNEGSKA (reference sequence). Trimming pared 5 bases from V and 6 bases from J, leaving 17 bases between. CDR3 length equals 14 residues. As DNA, the CDR3 is TGCAGTGCTTTTAAAGACAGTAGTGGAAACATTCAGTACTTC. Its protein is CSAFKDSSGNIQYF.

This clonotype was seen only a few times. This CDR3 reads CAILGGNTDTQYF. In DNA, the CDR3 is TGTGCCATCCTCGGGGGGAACACAGATACGCAGTATTTT. The chain has TRBV7-9 and TRBJ2-3; 7 nucleotides agree with TRBD2. This CDR3 contains 13 residues. Germline CDR1 SEHNR, CDR2 FQNEAQ (reference sequence). After removal of 10 bases from V and 2 bases from J, the junction contained 6 bases not matched to a gene.

This chain joins TRBV6-2 or TRBV6-3 and TRBJ2-7; D is possibly TRBD2 (6 bases). Per germline, CDR1 MNHEY and CDR2 SVGEGT. The CDR3 has 15 residues. Trimming stripped 2 bases from V and 3 bases from J, with 14 bases between. The CDR3, as DNA: TGTGCCAGCAGTTACCCCCCGGGAGCAATCTACGAGCAGTACTTC. Its protein product is CASSYPPGAIYEQYF.

This clonotype has just a few counts. The chain has TRBV5-1 and TRBJ2-2, with D unclear. This CDR3 region has 14 residues. V lost 5 bases to trimming and J lost 4 bases, with 12 bases between them. The germline CDR1 and CDR2 sequences are SGHRS and YFSETQ. The CDR3 DNA reads TGCGCCAGCAGTAGTAGGAGTAGCACCGGGGAGCTGTTTTTT. Translated: CASSSRSSTGELFF. Variable domain in full (rest from reference TRBV5-1 and TRBJ2-2): KAGVTQTPRYLIKTRGQQVTLSCSPISGHRSVSWYQQTPGQGLQFLFEYFSETQRNKGNFPGRFSGRQFSNSRSEMNVSTLELGDSALYLCASSSRSSTGELFFGEGSRLTVL.

This clonotype has only a few counts. V is TRBV9 and J is TRBJ2-3, with D tentatively TRBD1 or TRBD2 (5 bases each). The CDR3 is made up of 15 amino acids. Germline CDR1 SGDLS, CDR2 YYNGEE. V lost 3 bases, J lost 4 bases, and 15 bases lay in between. This chain's CDR3 is CASSAAMGEPDTQYF. Here the CDR3 DNA reads TGTGCCAGCAGCGCAGCTATGGGGGAACCAGATACGCAGTATTTT.

This clonotype was found a few times. The chain couples TRBV7-6 to TRBJ2-2, with 9 bases fitting TRBD1. J lost 3 bases, V lost 5 bases, and 7 bases had no gene match. Germline-derived CDR1 and CDR2 are SGHVS and FNYEAQ. CDR3 length equals 16 residues. CDR3 DNA: TGTGCCAGCAGCCCTCGGACAGGGGCCGACACCGGGGAGCTGTTTTTT. It codes for CASSPRTGADTGELFF.

This chain uses TRBV5-1 with TRBJ2-7; weak D call: TRBD1 (6 bases). The CDR3 runs 16 residues. Germline V lookup: CDR1 SGHRS, CDR2 YFSETQ. V was cut by 0 bases and J by 1 base, with 14 bases left in between. The CDR3 sequence is CASSLDQGTPSYEQYF. As DNA, the CDR3 is TGCGCCAGCAGCTTGGATCAGGGGACCCCGTCCTACGAGCAGTACTTC.

This clonotype was picked up a small number of times. CDR3 DNA sequence: TGTGCCACCAGCAGAGATCTACTCTCCTACGAGCAGTACTTC. Protein sequence: CATSRDLLSYEQYF. The J gene is TRBJ2-7, the V gene TRBV15; D is ambiguous. The ends were cut back, 0 bases at V and 0 bases at J, with 6 bases in the middle. This CDR3 has 14 amino acids. Germline-derived CDR1 and CDR2 are LNHNV and YYDKDF (reference sequence).

This clonotype was observed a handful of times. The chain is built from TRBV7-9 and TRBJ1-1, with TRBD1 matching over 7 bases. V gave up 1 base and J gave up 3 bases; unmatched junction bases: 5. The CDR3 is 15 amino acids. From germline, CDR1 is SEHNR and CDR2 FQNEAQ (reference sequence). CDR3 amino acids: CASSLGGGPYTEAFF. The CDR3 DNA sequence: TGTGCCAGCAGCTTAGGAGGGGGCCCGTACACTGAAGCTTTCTTT.

This clonotype was observed a handful of times. The rearrangement links TRBV4-1 to TRBJ2-2; TRBD1 is a possible D gene (5 bases). With 1 base removed from V and 0 bases from J, the gap between germline ends came to 12 bases. CDR1 and CDR2 from the germline V gene are MGHRA and YSYEKL. The CDR3 runs 17 residues. DNA for the CDR3: TGCGCCAGCAGCCAAGGATACCAGGGTCCGAACACCGGGGAGCTGTTTTTT. Its protein is CASSQGYQGPNTGELFF.

A few counts support this clonotype. The gene calls are TRBV5-5 and TRBJ1-2; D is undetermined. The ends were cut back, 0 bases at V and 4 bases at J, with 7 bases in the middle. The CDR3 spans 13 residues. Germline CDR1 SGHKS, CDR2 YYEKEE (reference sequence). CDR3 bases: TGTGCCAGCAGCTTGGGGGGAGGCTATGGCTACACCTTC. Amino acids: CASSLGGGYGYTF.

Here the CDR3 reads CTISLRSGGALKGRNEQFF. The CDR3 nucleotides are TGTACCATCAGTCTACGTAGCGGGGGGGCGCTGAAAGGGCGCAATGAGCAGTTCTTC. The rearrangement uses TRBV2 and TRBJ2-1, with 11 nucleotides matching TRBD2. The CDR3 is 19 residues long. Germline CDR1 reads SNHLY; CDR2 reads FYNNEI.

A few counts support this clonotype. The rearrangement joins TRBV19 to TRBJ2-7; D uncertain. Germline lookup yields CDR1 LNHDA and CDR2 SQIVND (reference sequence). V gave up 2 bases and J gave up 3 bases, with 8 bases separating them. CDR3 size: 13 residues. CDR3 DNA sequence: TGTGCCAGTAGTATAATTTTCGGCTACGAGCAGTACTTC. It codes for CASSIIFGYEQYF. The entire variable domain, with the rest obtained from reference TRBV19 and TRBJ2-7, is as follows: DGGITQSPKYLFRKEGQNVTLSCEQNLNHDAMYWYRQDPGQGLRLIYYSQIVNDFQKGDIAEGYSVSREKKESFPLTVTSAQKNPTAFYLCASSIIFGYEQYFGPGTRLTVT.

CDR3 loop: CASSQGTGTSSYNEQFF. CDR3 in DNA: TGTGCCAGCAGCCAAGGTACCGGGACTTCCTCCTACAATGAGCAGTTCTTC. The rearrangement links TRBV14 to TRBJ2-1; D possibly corresponds to TRBD2 (6 bases). The CDR3 is made up of 17 amino acids. The V gene lost 1 base and the J gene lost 0 bases, with 13 bases spanning the gap. Germline V lookup: CDR1 SGHDN, CDR2 FVKESK.

In this sample, this clonotype turned up a few times. The V gene is TRBV12-3 or TRBV12-4, the J gene TRBJ2-2; possible D gene TRBD1, 6 bases. V lost 5 bases, J lost 2 bases, and 9 bases lay in between. The CDR3 loop spans 14 amino acids. DNA for the CDR3: TGTGCCAGCAGTCACAGGGTTAACACCGGGGAGCTGTTTTTT. It translates to CASSHRVNTGELFF.

The chain recombines TRBV12-3 or TRBV12-4 with TRBJ2-5, with 7 bases that match TRBD2. The CDR3 is 14 amino acids. The V and J ends lost 3 bases and 6 bases, in that order; junction bases with no gene match: 7. CDR3: CASSFSQGGKTQYF. Here the CDR3 DNA reads TGTGCCAGCAGTTTTAGTCAGGGAGGGAAGACCCAGTACTTC.

This chain uses TRBV18 with TRBJ1-6; D is unclear. Germline V lookup: CDR1 KGHSH, CDR2 LQKENI. Between the trimmed V and J ends, which lost 0 bases and 4 bases, there was a span of 7 bases. The CDR3 contains 15 residues. For the CDR3, the DNA is TGTGCCAGCTCACCACCGCCTGCTTATAATTCACCCCTCCACTTT. Translating gives CASSPPPAYNSPLHF. Full variable domain (remainder filled in from reference TRBV18 and TRBJ1-6): NAGVMQNPRHLVRRRGQEARLRCSPMKGHSHVYWYRQLPEEGLKFMVYLQKENIIDESGMPKERFSAEFPKEGPSILRIQQVVRGDSAAYFCASSPPPAYNSPLHFGNGTRLTVT.

The chain employs TRBV11-2 and TRBJ2-7; D possibly corresponds to TRBD2 (6 bases). Per the germline V gene, CDR1 is SGHAT and CDR2 is FQNNGV. The CDR3 consists of 18 residues. The ends were cut back, 3 bases at V and 0 bases at J, with 21 bases in the middle. The CDR3 sequence is CASSFGVRGRTHSYEQYF. CDR3 nucleotide sequence: TGTGCCAGCAGCTTTGGGGTACGAGGGAGGACACACTCCTACGAGCAGTACTTC.

This clonotype has a count of ten or more. The chain uses TRBV4-3 and TRBJ2-2; D is possibly TRBD2 (5 bases). Germline V gene data show CDR1 as LGHNA and CDR2 as YSLEER. The CDR3 is 16 amino acids. Trimming removed 1 base at V and 3 bases at J, with 12 bases between. As DNA, the CDR3 is TGCGCCAGCAGCCAAGTATTGGGGAGCGACACCGGGGAGCTGTTTTTT. It translates to CASSQVLGSDTGELFF.

There are a few counts of this clonotype. The genes are TRBV28 and TRBJ2-4, with no clear D. Germline assignment: CDR1 MDHEN and CDR2 SYDVKM. This CDR3 contains 14 residues. Trimming removed 2 bases from V and 2 bases from J, with 7 bases in between. CDR3 DNA sequence: TGTGCCAGCAGTTTACCTCCTACCAAAAACATTCAGTACTTC. Its translation is CASSLPPTKNIQYF.

This clonotype occurred a few times. CDR3 DNA sequence: TGTGCCTGGAGTGTAAGATGGAGGGAATCTGGAAACACCATATATTTT. Protein: CAWSVRWRESGNTIYF. This sequence joins TRBV30 and TRBJ1-3; no clear D gene. The germline gives CDR1 GTSNPN, CDR2 SVGIG (reference sequence). The CDR3 covers 16 residues. The V end was cut by 0 bases, the J end by 1 base, with 13 bases between.

This clonotype was detected many times. A junction boundary mismatches the germline segment, possibly from a read error. V and J are TRBV20-1 and TRBJ2-1; TRBD2 is a possible D gene (5 bases). Germline CDR1 DFQATT, CDR2 SNEGSKA (reference sequence). This CDR3 is built from 14 residues. The CDR3: CSARVLEGYNQQFF. CDR3 bases: TGCAGTGCTAGAGTATTAGAGGGTTACAATCAGCAGTTCTTC.

The sample holds a few counts of this clonotype. The chain links TRBV7-9 to TRBJ2-1, with TRBD2 identical over 9 bases. V lost 2 bases to trimming and J lost 9 bases; unmatched junction nucleotides: 8. Germline-derived CDR1 and CDR2 are SEHNR and FQNEAQ (reference sequence). The CDR3 sequence is 15 residues long. The CDR3 loop reads CASSLWAGGPFEQFF. The CDR3 bases are TGTGCCAGCAGCTTATGGGCGGGGGGGCCTTTTGAGCAGTTCTTC.

Only a few counts were recorded for this clonotype. The rearrangement links TRBV10-3 to TRBJ2-7; 7 bases fit TRBD2. The junction had 10 bases not matched to a gene; V was cut back by 11 bases and J by 3 bases. Germline V gene lookup returns CDR1 ENHRY and CDR2 SYGVKD. The CDR3 totals 13 residues. CDR3 region: CAASGTNRYEQYF. The CDR3 nucleotides are TGTGCCGCCTCCGGGACTAACCGCTACGAGCAGTACTTC.

This clonotype showed up many times. This chain uses TRBV3-1 with TRBJ2-7; D is unresolved. The germline gives CDR1 LGHDT, CDR2 YNNKEL (reference sequence). This CDR3 is built from 12 residues. Deletions cut 0 bases from V and 6 bases from J, with 6 bases between. The CDR3 loop reads CASSQEVGEQYF. CDR3 coding DNA: TGTGCCAGCAGCCAAGAAGTCGGCGAGCAGTACTTC.

This clonotype occurred a few times. The chain employs TRBV4-2 and TRBJ2-2; 8 bases are shared with TRBD1. CDR1 is LGHNA, CDR2 YNFKEQ, per germline. The CDR3 consists of 15 residues. Losses at the gene ends were 4 bases for V and 7 bases for J; bases not matched to a gene: 8. CDR3 nucleotides: TGTGCCAGCAGCCGCGACCAGGGGGCTGGCGGGGAGCTGTTTTTT. This sequence encodes CASSRDQGAGGELFF.